The rows below give T cell receptor beta chains drawn from one sample of a study of T cells in Graves' hyperthyroidism and ophthalmopathy. TCRdb itself ran the multiplex PCR reads through MiXCR, one entry per CDR3 protein. The sample lists about 200,000 distinct CDR3 sequences, about 16% occurring once. The sequenced sample was blood. The receptors shown here come from a man in his forties or fifties with Graves' hyperthyroidism. The CDR3 runs from the conserved cysteine through the conserved F or W. A D gene is named only where the DNA matches it firmly. Some rows mark clone size as missing; the rest say once, few, many or name a class of expanded clone.

cdr3_aa cdr3_nt j_call clone_size d_call v_call
CASSLGAWDQPQHF TGTGCCAGCAGCTTAGGGGCTTGGGATCAGCCCCAGCATTTT TRBJ1-5 few . TRBV7-6
CASSSQGQGNEQYF TGTGCCAGCAGTTCTCAGGGACAGGGGAACGAGCAGTACTTC TRBJ2-7 once TRBD1 TRBV6-2/TRBV6-3
CASSLYWRTEAFF TGTGCCAGCAGCTTGTATTGGCGCACTGAAGCTTTCTTT TRBJ1-1 . . TRBV5-5
CASSLEDNYNEQFF TGTGCCAGCAGCTTAGAAGACAATTACAATGAGCAGTTCTTC TRBJ2-1 few . TRBV11-1
CASSFSVEETQYF TGTGCCAGCAGTTTTAGTGTTGAAGAGACCCAGTACTTC TRBJ2-5 many . TRBV12-3/TRBV12-4
CACSGTYEQYF TGTGCCTGTTCGGGGACCTACGAGCAGTACTTC TRBJ2-7 many . TRBV30
CASRPTGYNSPLHF TGTGCCAGCAGACCGACAGGGTATAATTCACCCCTCCACTTT TRBJ1-6 . TRBD1 TRBV28
CASSLERGLGYTF TGTGCCAGCAGCTTAGAACGGGGTCTTGGCTACACCTTC TRBJ1-2 many . TRBV11-1
CATSRDRDRGQLYGYTF TGTGCCACCAGCAGAGATCGGGACAGGGGCCAACTCTATGGCTACACCTTC TRBJ1-2 many TRBD1 TRBV15
CATSESQGGLTEAFF TGTGCCACCAGTGAGTCACAGGGGGGACTCACTGAAGCTTTCTTT TRBJ1-1 . TRBD1 TRBV24-1
CASSYSTGTGSSPLHF TGTGCCAGCAGTTACTCCACCGGGACAGGGAGTTCACCCCTCCACTTT TRBJ1-6 . TRBD1 TRBV6-6
CASRTSGGTDTQYF TGTGCCAGCAGGACTAGCGGGGGAACAGATACGCAGTATTTT TRBJ2-3 many TRBD2 TRBV7-9
CASSLVLNQPQHF TGTGCCAGCAGCTTAGTTTTGAATCAGCCCCAGCATTTT TRBJ1-5 many . TRBV7-2
CASSLGWAEAFF TGTGCCAGCAGCCTCGGGTGGGCTGAAGCTTTCTTT TRBJ1-1 few . TRBV6-2/TRBV6-3
CASSVLAEEDTQYF TGTGCCAGCAGCGTACTAGCGGAGGAAGATACGCAGTATTTT TRBJ2-3 many TRBD2 TRBV7-6
CSARDLVSGGPKAFF TGCAGTGCTAGAGATCTGGTCTCAGGGGGGCCGAAAGCTTTCTTT TRBJ1-1 many TRBD1 TRBV20-1
CASSERGAWTEAFF TGTGCCAGCAGTGAAAGGGGGGCTTGGACTGAAGCTTTCTTT TRBJ1-1 many . TRBV2
CACTDRGETQYF TGTGCCTGTACTGACAGGGGGGAGACCCAGTACTTC TRBJ2-5 . TRBD1 TRBV30
CASSLEGGANEKLFF TGTGCCAGCAGTTTAGAGGGGGGAGCTAATGAAAAACTGTTTTTT TRBJ1-4 few . TRBV28
CASYKLTANTEAFF TGTGCCAGCTATAAACTAACAGCGAACACTGAAGCTTTCTTT TRBJ1-1 many . TRBV27
CASRTSRGRVNIQYF TGTGCCAGTAGGACTTCGAGGGGGCGTGTAAACATTCAGTACTTC TRBJ2-4 . TRBD1 TRBV19
CASTPGASNTEAFF TGTGCTAGTACCCCTGGGGCATCGAACACTGAAGCTTTCTTT TRBJ1-1 many . TRBV12-5
CSVEDWRQGTDTQYF TGCAGCGTTGAAGATTGGAGACAGGGCACAGATACGCAGTATTTT TRBJ2-3 many . TRBV29-1
CASSFSQPGNTIYF TGTGCCAGCAGCTTCTCACAGCCTGGAAACACCATATATTTT TRBJ1-3 few . TRBV7-2
CASNVGGGSPNTEAFF TGTGCCAGCAACGTCGGTGGGGGGAGCCCGAACACTGAAGCTTTCTTT TRBJ1-1 few . TRBV5-4
CASIQEPAFYGYTF TGTGCCAGCATCCAAGAACCAGCCTTCTATGGCTACACCTTC TRBJ1-2 few . TRBV14
CASSEGARGAYYGYTF TGTGCCAGCAGTGAGGGGGCCCGGGGGGCGTACTATGGCTACACCTTC TRBJ1-2 . . TRBV25-1
CASSATGKNNEQFF TGTGCCAGCAGTGCCACCGGGAAAAACAATGAGCAGTTCTTC TRBJ2-1 many . TRBV2
CAWGGQGHTQYF TGTGCCTGGGGTGGACAGGGGCATACGCAGTATTTT TRBJ2-3 many TRBD1 TRBV30
CASSPIAGRSYEQYF TGTGCCAGCAGTCCGATAGCGGGGCGATCCTACGAGCAGTACTTC TRBJ2-7 . TRBD2 TRBV28
CSASSGSSVDEQFF TGCAGTGCTAGTTCGGGATCTTCTGTCGATGAGCAGTTCTTC TRBJ2-1 many . TRBV20-1
CASSLQLAAGETQYF TGTGCCAGCAGCTTACAACTAGCGGCCGGAGAGACCCAGTACTTC TRBJ2-5 many TRBD2 TRBV7-6
CASSQTDRLGQETQYF TGCGCCAGCAGCCAAACAGACAGGTTGGGCCAAGAGACCCAGTACTTC TRBJ2-5 . . TRBV4-1
CASRRTSTDTQYF TGTGCCAGCAGGCGGACTAGCACAGATACGCAGTATTTT TRBJ2-3 many . TRBV7-3
CASSPRAAFITDTQYF TGTGCCAGCAGCCCCAGAGCAGCGTTTATCACAGATACGCAGTATTTT TRBJ2-3 . . TRBV7-9